Listed here are 30 T cell receptor beta chains from one sample, sequenced in a study of beta chain features in type 1 diabetes. What was sequenced were expressed TCRB transcripts, since all of the isolated RNA had been reverse transcribed. TCRdb's copy holds only in-frame clones and misses some; the assay was immunoSEQ multiplex PCR. The table shows a few hundred thousand clones, with roughly 31% occurring only once. The sample comprised naive CD4+ T cells from blood. These receptor sequences come from a man aged 18 to 30 in good health.

The J gene is TRBJ2-1, the V gene TRBV5-1, with 9 bases matching TRBD2. Germline V gene data show CDR1 as SGHRS and CDR2 as YFSETQ. V gave up 2 bases and J gave up 2 bases; unmatched junction bases: 2. The CDR3 has 15 residues. The CDR3: CASSFAGGTYNEQFF. CDR3 coding DNA: TGCGCCAGCAGCTTTGCGGGAGGGACCTACAATGAGCAGTTCTTC.

V usage is TRBV10-3 and J usage is TRBJ2-7; 9 bases map to TRBD2. The germline CDR1 and CDR2 sequences are ENHRY and SYGVKD. This CDR3 has 15 amino acids. V trimming: 4 bases; J trimming: 7 bases; junction bases outside the gene matches: 11. The CDR3: CAISASSGTSGEQYF. The CDR3 DNA is TGTGCCATCAGTGCGTCTAGCGGGACCTCGGGGGAGCAGTACTTC.

CDR3 DNA sequence: TGTGCCTGGAGTTTGGGCGTTTTCGTGCTTCTGAACACTGAAGCTTTCTTT. Its protein product is CAWSLGVFVLLNTEAFF. The J gene is TRBJ1-1, the V gene TRBV30; D call uncertain. Germline V gives CDR1 GTSNPN, CDR2 SVGIG (reference sequence). This CDR3 contains 17 residues. Trimming pared 2 bases from V and 0 bases from J, leaving 19 bases between. The full variable domain, in which reference TRBV30 and TRBJ1-1 provide the parts outside the CDR3, is SQTIHQWPATLVQPVGSPLSLECTVEGTSNPNLYWYRQAAGRGLQLLFYSVGIGQISSEVPQNLSASRPQDRQFILSSKKLLLSDSGFYLCAWSLGVFVLLNTEAFFGQGTRLTVV.

This clone has a handful of counts. The chain employs TRBV5-4 and TRBJ2-7; TRBD1 agrees at 9 bases. The germline V gene encodes CDR1 SGHNT and CDR2 YYREEE (reference sequence). Trimming cost V 6 bases and J 2 bases; bases outside gene matches: 6. The CDR3 covers 14 residues. The CDR3 bases are TGTGCCAGCAAAACGGGACAGGGACCCTACGAGCAGTACTTC. Its translation is CASKTGQGPYEQYF.

This sequence joins TRBV25-1 and TRBJ2-5; no clear D gene. Germline V gives CDR1 MGHDK, CDR2 SYGVNS. The CDR3 totals 13 residues. Trimming shortened V by 5 bases and J by 0 bases, and 7 bases separated the two germline ends. CDR3 residues: CASSRQNQETQYF. In DNA form, the CDR3 reads TGTGCCAGCAGTAGGCAGAACCAAGAGACCCAGTACTTC.

The gene calls are TRBV4-1 and TRBJ2-4; 9 bases line up with TRBD2. V shed 1 base, J shed 3 bases, and the junction held 7 bases outside the gene matches. The CDR3 contains 17 residues. CDR1 is MGHRA and CDR2 is YSYEKL in the germline V gene. DNA of the CDR3: TGCGCCAGCAGCCAAGGGTCGCAGCGGGAGGTCAAAAACATTCAGTACTTC. It translates to CASSQGSQREVKNIQYF.

In this sample, this clone turned up a few times. The chain uses TRBV6-6 and TRBJ2-3; 7 bases are a match to TRBD1. From germline, CDR1 is MNHNY and CDR2 SVGAGI (reference sequence). V gave up 5 bases and J gave up 3 bases; unmatched junction bases: 8. There are 15 residues in the CDR3. The CDR3 sequence: CASSPRQGSTDTQYF. In DNA form, the CDR3 reads TGTGCCAGCAGTCCTCGACAGGGTTCGACAGATACGCAGTATTTT.

The chain couples TRBV7-9 to TRBJ2-2; D possibly corresponds to TRBD1 (6 bases). The CDR3 runs to 15 residues. CDR1 SEHNR and CDR2 FQNEAQ come from the germline V gene (reference sequence). Between the trimmed V and J ends, which lost 2 bases and 4 bases, there was a span of 11 bases. DNA of the CDR3: TGTGCCAGCAGCTTAAGTACAGGGAGCACCGGGGAGCTGTTTTTT. It codes for CASSLSTGSTGELFF.

The V gene is TRBV28, the J gene TRBJ2-7; D remains unclear. Trimming pared 2 bases from V and 0 bases from J, leaving 11 bases between. CDR1 is MDHEN, CDR2 SYDVKM, per germline. The CDR3 length is 15 residues. The CDR3 DNA sequence: TGTGCCAGCAGTTTAACATGGCGGAACTCCTACGAGCAGTACTTC. Translating gives CASSLTWRNSYEQYF.

The chain is built from TRBV30 and TRBJ1-2; 11 bases match TRBD1. The CDR3 has 14 amino acids. Germline V lookup: CDR1 GTSNPN, CDR2 SVGIG (reference sequence). With V trimmed by 3 bases and J by 3 bases, 3 bases remained unmatched. The CDR3, as DNA: TGTGCCTGGAGGGAGGACAGGGGGCACTATGGCTACACCTTC. The encoded protein is CAWREDRGHYGYTF.

With respect to this clone: The identical CDR3 is also encoded by other nucleotide sequences in the sample. The rearrangement uses TRBV7-9 and TRBJ2-3, with 11 bases lining up with TRBD2. The CDR3 spans 16 residues. V shed 0 bases and J 3 bases; nucleotides not matched to a gene: 2. CDR1 is SEHNR and CDR2 is FQNEAQ in the germline V gene (reference sequence). CDR3 DNA: TGTGCCAGCAGCTTAGCCCGACTAGCGGGAACAGATACGCAGTATTTT. Encoded protein: CASSLARLAGTDTQYF.

This clone has just a few counts. The chain uses TRBV10-3 and TRBJ2-5, with D perhaps assigned TRBD1 or TRBD2 (6 bases each). The V and J ends lost 6 bases and 2 bases respectively, with 16 bases between them. There are 15 residues in the CDR3. Germline values: CDR1 ENHRY, CDR2 SYGVKD. This CDR3 reads CAISKGGVRQETQYF. The CDR3 nucleotides are TGTGCCATCAGCAAGGGGGGCGTGAGGCAAGAGACCCAGTACTTC.

V usage is TRBV6-5 and J usage is TRBJ2-1; maybe TRBD2 (5 bases). V lost 10 bases, J lost 4 bases, and 11 bases lay in between. There are 12 residues in the CDR3. Germline-derived CDR1 and CDR2 are MNHEY and SVGAGI. CDR3 nucleotides: TGTGCCACCGGACTCCCGTACAATGAGCAGTTCTTC. This gives the protein CATGLPYNEQFF.

The chain links TRBV13 to TRBJ2-7, with 9 bases fitting TRBD1. The CDR3 consists of 15 residues. Looked up from germline, CDR1 is PRHDT and CDR2 is FYEKMQ (reference sequence). Trimming at V came to 4 bases and at J to 6 bases, leaving 10 bases not matched to a gene. As DNA, the CDR3 is TGTGCCAGCAGCTCCCCGGGACAGGGAAAAGGCGAGCAGTACTTC. Translation: CASSSPGQGKGEQYF. Combining the CDR3 with reference TRBV13 and TRBJ2-7 gives the whole variable domain AAGVIQSPRHLIKEKRETATLKCYPIPRHDTVYWYQQGPGQDPQFLISFYEKMQSDKGSIPDRFSAQQFSDYHSELNMSSLELGDSALYFCASSSPGQGKGEQYFGPGTRLTVT.

J is TRBJ2-5 and V is TRBV30, with a weak D call TRBD1 (5 bases). The CDR3 is made up of 14 amino acids. Germline lookup yields CDR1 GTSNPN and CDR2 SVGIG (reference sequence). The germline V and J ends were trimmed by 2 bases and 2 bases, with 12 bases remaining between them. CDR3: CAWSFQGRQETQYF. As DNA, the CDR3 is TGTGCCTGGAGTTTCCAGGGAAGACAAGAGACCCAGTACTTC.

This clone was seen a few times. The same CDR3 is also encoded by other DNA sequences in this sample. The rearrangement links TRBV20-1 to TRBJ2-5; D is uncertain. The CDR3 has 10 residues. Germline V gene sequence: CDR1 DFQATT, CDR2 SNEGSKA (reference sequence). Trimming removed 4 bases at V and 0 bases at J, with 0 bases between. The CDR3 nucleotides are TGCAGTGCTAACCAAGAGACCCAGTACTTC. It specifies CSANQETQYF.

This rearrangement joins TRBV5-1 to TRBJ2-5, with D unclear. This CDR3 has 13 residues. V was shortened by 4 bases and J by 5 bases, with 12 bases between the two germline ends. CDR1 is SGHRS and CDR2 is YFSETQ in the germline V gene. The CDR3 is CASSPGAGETQYF. The CDR3 DNA reads TGCGCCAGCAGCCCCGGTGCCGGGGAGACCCAGTACTTC.

This clone was detected only a few times. Within the sample, other DNA sequences also encode this same CDR3. The gene calls are TRBV9 and TRBJ2-2; D ambiguous. The CDR3 has 15 residues. Trimming removed 0 bases from V and 1 base from J, with 7 bases in between. Looked up from germline, CDR1 is SGDLS and CDR2 is YYNGEE. The CDR3 sequence is CASSVAGQNTGELFF. The CDR3 DNA sequence: TGTGCCAGCAGCGTAGCTGGCCAGAACACCGGGGAGCTGTTTTTT.

The genes are TRBV4-1 and TRBJ2-3; D uncertain. This CDR3 is built from 13 residues. The germline V gene encodes CDR1 MGHRA and CDR2 YSYEKL. The V and J ends lost 1 base and 5 bases respectively, with 7 bases between them. The CDR3 sequence: CASSQVDLDTQYF. The CDR3 nucleotides read TGCGCCAGCAGCCAAGTCGACCTAGATACGCAGTATTTT.

A few counts support this clone. Other DNA sequences from this sample encode an identical CDR3 as well. J is TRBJ2-3 and V is TRBV19; no reliable D call. Trimming took 6 bases from V and 0 from J, leaving 4 bases between them. CDR3 length: 12 residues. Germline values: CDR1 LNHDA, CDR2 SQIVND (reference sequence). CDR3 sequence (DNA): TGTGCCAGTAGCGTAAGCACAGATACGCAGTATTTT. Its protein product is CASSVSTDTQYF.

This clone was counted only a few times. The rearrangement uses TRBV15 and TRBJ2-3, with D unresolved. The CDR3 length is 15 residues. CDR1 is LNHNV and CDR2 is YYDKDF in the germline V gene (reference sequence). With 1 base removed from V and 0 bases from J, the gap between germline ends came to 8 bases. CDR3 nucleotides: TGTGCCACCAGCAGAGCTGGACCTAGCACAGATACGCAGTATTTT. It translates to CATSRAGPSTDTQYF.

The J gene is TRBJ1-1, the V gene TRBV6-1, with 10 bases fitting TRBD1. The CDR3 extends over 15 amino acids. J was trimmed by 5 bases and V by 0 bases; bases with no gene match: 3. Germline lookup yields CDR1 MNHNS and CDR2 SASEGT. The CDR3 sequence is CASSEAGQGRTEAFF. The CDR3 nucleotides read TGTGCCAGCAGTGAAGCGGGACAGGGGAGAACTGAAGCTTTCTTT.

The sample holds a few counts of this clone. In the same sample, other DNA sequences code for this CDR3. V and J are TRBV7-9 and TRBJ2-1; 8 bases are a match to TRBD2. This CDR3 region has 15 residues. J was trimmed by 0 bases and V by 5 bases; bases with no gene match: 3. In germline, CDR1 is SEHNR, CDR2 FQNEAQ (reference sequence). The CDR3 is CASSLSGSSYNEQFF. The CDR3 DNA reads as TGTGCCAGCAGCCTGAGCGGGAGCTCCTACAATGAGCAGTTCTTC.

Of note for this clone: Other nucleotide sequences from this sample produce the same CDR3. This rearrangement joins TRBV18 to TRBJ2-5; TRBD1 matches 7 bases. Trimming cost V 3 bases and J 2 bases; bases outside gene matches: 0. The CDR3 sequence is 13 residues long. Germline V gives CDR1 KGHSH, CDR2 LQKENI. The CDR3 here is CASSPTGQETQYF. For the CDR3, the DNA is TGTGCCAGCTCACCGACAGGGCAAGAGACCCAGTACTTC.

This clone occurred a few times. This chain uses TRBV7-2 with TRBJ2-1, with D possibly matching TRBD1 (5 bases). CDR3 size: 15 residues. V shed 1 base and J shed 3 bases, with 10 bases lying between them. Germline lookup yields CDR1 SGHTA and CDR2 FQGNSA. CDR3 in DNA: TGTGCCAGCAGCTTAGATCAGGGTCTCTACAATGAGCAGTTCTTC. Protein: CASSLDQGLYNEQFF.

A few counts support this clone. The same CDR3 also results from other DNA sequences found in this sample. The chain is built from TRBV7-9 and TRBJ2-5, with D unclear. The V gene lost 5 bases and the J gene lost 5 bases, with 6 bases spanning the gap. The CDR3 has 11 amino acids. CDR1 and CDR2 from the germline V gene are SEHNR and FQNEAQ (reference sequence). The CDR3 DNA reads TGTGCCAGCAGCGTAGGGGAGACCCAGTACTTC. Translation: CASSVGETQYF.

Only a few counts were recorded for this clone. V gene TRBV25-1 combines with J gene TRBJ1-5, with D possibly being TRBD1 (5 bases). CDR3 size: 15 residues. Trimming cost V 3 bases and J 3 bases, with 12 bases left between them. Germline V gene lookup returns CDR1 MGHDK and CDR2 SYGVNS. CDR3 DNA: TGTGCCAGCAGTGATGCGGGAGGACACAATCAGCCCCAGCATTTT. Amino acid sequence: CASSDAGGHNQPQHF.

Only one count was recorded for this clone. The rearrangement links TRBV28 to TRBJ2-1; TRBD1 matches 7 bases. The CDR3 is 15 residues long. V lost 6 bases to trimming and J lost 2 bases; unmatched junction nucleotides: 7. The germline V gene encodes CDR1 MDHEN and CDR2 SYDVKM. The CDR3 loop is CASSFSGTAYNEQFF. Here the CDR3 DNA reads TGTGCCAGCAGCTTCTCCGGGACAGCCTACAATGAGCAGTTCTTC.

This clone has a single count. The chain couples TRBV30 to TRBJ2-3; 11 positions agree with TRBD2. J lost 0 bases, V lost 0 bases, and 8 bases had no gene match. Germline values: CDR1 GTSNPN, CDR2 SVGIG (reference sequence). The CDR3 runs 18 residues. This CDR3 is CAWSVRLAGQSSTDTQYF. CDR3 DNA sequence: TGTGCCTGGAGTGTACGACTAGCGGGGCAGTCTAGCACAGATACGCAGTATTTT.

The rearrangement joins TRBV9 to TRBJ2-2; D not resolved. This CDR3 comprises 13 residues. CDR1 is SGDLS and CDR2 is YYNGEE in the germline V gene. V lost 4 bases and J 6 bases, leaving 10 bases between the germline ends. This chain's CDR3 is CASSKNWAGELFF. As DNA, the CDR3 is TGTGCCAGCAGCAAGAACTGGGCCGGGGAGCTGTTTTTT.